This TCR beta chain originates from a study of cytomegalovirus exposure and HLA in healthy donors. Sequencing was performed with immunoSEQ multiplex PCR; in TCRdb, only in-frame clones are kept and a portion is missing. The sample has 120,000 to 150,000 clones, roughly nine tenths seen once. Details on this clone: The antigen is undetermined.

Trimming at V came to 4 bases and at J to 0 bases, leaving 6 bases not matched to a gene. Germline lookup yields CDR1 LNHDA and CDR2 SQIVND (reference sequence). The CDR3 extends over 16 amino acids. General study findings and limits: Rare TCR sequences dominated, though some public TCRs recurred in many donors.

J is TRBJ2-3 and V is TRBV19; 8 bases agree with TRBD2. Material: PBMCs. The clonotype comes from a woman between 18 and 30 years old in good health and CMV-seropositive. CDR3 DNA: TGTGCCAGTAGTACTGGTAGCGGGGTTAGCACAGATACGCAGTATTTT. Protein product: CASSTGSGVSTDTQYF. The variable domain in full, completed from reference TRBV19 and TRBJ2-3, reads DGGITQSPKYLFRKEGQNVTLSCEQNLNHDAMYWYRQDPGQGLRLIYYSQIVNDFQKGDIAEGYSVSREKKESFPLTVTSAQKNPTAFYLCASSTGSGVSTDTQYFGPGTRLTVL.